This T cell receptor (beta chain) was identified during a study of blood T cell repertoires in COVID-19. Overall study: The study drew acute and convalescent COVID-19 samples from the United States, Italy and Spain.

Clones were read by immunoSEQ multiplex PCR, and TCRdb kept only the in-frame ones, dropping some. The sample lists fewer than 250,000 clones, over 70% seen once, with roughly 2.8% in the top ten. Germline lookup yields CDR1 SGHRS and CDR2 YFSETQ. The CDR3 runs 15 residues. V was pared by 0 bases and J by 0 bases, with 8 bases between. This chain links TRBV5-1 with TRBJ2-3, with D unclear. This TCR derives from a man aged 50 or older with active or convalescent COVID-19. The sequenced sample consisted of peripheral blood. The CDR3 loop is CASSLDTPSTDTQYF. For the CDR3, the DNA is TGCGCCAGCAGCTTGGACACCCCTAGCACAGATACGCAGTATTTT.